This TCR beta chain was sequenced during a study of response to subunit inactivated influenza vaccine. V dropped 4 bases and J dropped 5; count of bases not matched to a gene: 5. Germline V gene sequence: CDR1 SQVTM, CDR2 ANQGSEA. This CDR3 spans 14 amino acids. MiXCR, run by TCRdb on the RT-PCR reads, gives a single entry per CDR3 protein. Here the sample spans about 540,000 distinct CDR3 sequences, 20% to 25% being singletons. These records were also assigned to another study, of T cells expressing NK-cell markers. Per that study: With UMIs, 5'RACE template switching was used to make TCR beta cDNA. The authors derived TCR beta repertoires from sorted CD3+CD56+NKG2C+, CD3+CD56+NKG2C- and CD3+CD56-NKG2C+ T cells.

Sequenced here: CD4+ T cells sorted from PBMCs, sampled 11 to 12 days after vaccination. The V gene is TRBV29-1, the J gene TRBJ2-3; the match to TRBD1 covers 11 bases. The receptor comes from a man between 50 and 59 years old who received an inactivated influenza vaccine. CDR3 sequence: CSVADRGLGDTQYF. The CDR3 DNA sequence: TGCAGCGTTGCGGACAGGGGGCTTGGAGATACGCAGTATTTT.